What follows is one TCR beta chain and its context. Its antigen is not known. The sample belongs to a study of cytomegalovirus exposure and HLA in healthy donors. General observations from the study: Reports indicated that the classifier achieved high specificity and sensitivity in diagnosing cytomegalovirus status. Investigators reported more than 150 TCR beta chains as tied to cytomegalovirus.

Sequencing was performed with immunoSEQ multiplex PCR; in TCRdb, only in-frame clones are kept and a portion is missing. The table records some 100,000 clones, more than 85% of them present only once. The V gene end was trimmed by 4 bases and the J gene end by 5 bases; junction bases not matched to a gene: 10. This CDR3 is 16 amino acids long. The V gene's germline CDR1 is MNHEY and CDR2 SMNVEV (reference sequence). The receptor was derived from a man in his late teens or twenties in good health and CMV-seropositive. The V and J genes are TRBV27 and TRBJ2-1; 8 bases match TRBD2. Sequenced material: PBMCs. CDR3 coding DNA: TGTGCCAGCAGTTCCCTCACTAGCGGAGGGAACAATGAGCAGTTCTTC. Its translation: CASSSLTSGGNNEQFF.